One sample yielded the 8 T cell receptor beta chains listed below, sequenced in a study of response to subunit inactivated influenza vaccine. MiXCR, applied by TCRdb to the RT-PCR reads, yields one record per CDR3 protein. There are some 550,000 distinct CDR3 sequences in the sample; roughly a quarter occur only once, and 2.5% to 3.5% lies in the top ten. This same sample was also part of a study on T cells expressing NK-cell markers. From that paper: Scientists made TCR beta cDNA using 5'RACE template switching with UMIs.

Here the sequenced sample was CD4+ T cells sorted from PBMCs, taken about 13 days after vaccination. These receptors came from a man aged 45-65 years who received an inactivated influenza vaccine.

This chain uses TRBV5-5 with TRBJ1-2; D possibly corresponds to TRBD1 (5 bases). The germline CDR1 and CDR2 sequences are SGHKS and YYEKEE (reference sequence). This CDR3 comprises 14 residues. V lost 0 bases and J lost 7, with 13 bases in between. CDR3 nucleotide sequence: TGTGCCAGCAGCTTGGAAACAGGAGGACTTGGCTACACCTTC. Amino acids: CASSLETGGLGYTF.

The gene calls are TRBV20-1 and TRBJ2-5; TRBD2 agrees at 7 bases. The V gene end was trimmed by 4 bases and the J gene end by 1 base; junction bases not matched to a gene: 12. Germline V gene data show CDR1 as DFQATT and CDR2 as SNEGSKA (reference sequence). This CDR3 contains 16 residues. The DNA of the CDR3 is TGCAGTGCTAAAGGTGGTCGAGCGGGATCCCAAGAGACCCAGTACTTC. Its protein is CSAKGGRAGSQETQYF.

CDR3 amino acids: CASSEARLLGNVEQYF. CDR3 nucleotides: TGTGCCAGCAGTGAAGCGCGATTGCTCGGGAACGTCGAGCAGTACTTC. This chain uses TRBV6-1 with TRBJ2-7; tentative D call: TRBD2 (5 bases). CDR1 MNHNS and CDR2 SASEGT come from the germline V gene. CDR3 length: 16 residues. V lost 0 bases and J lost 6, with 18 bases in between.

This clonotype has only a few counts. The chain recombines TRBV20-1 with TRBJ2-2, with TRBD2 as a possible D gene (6 bases). Germline loops: CDR1 DFQATT, CDR2 SNEGSKA (reference sequence). This CDR3 is built from 16 residues. V was trimmed by 6 bases and J by 1 base, leaving 18 bases between them. In nucleotides, the CDR3 is TGCAGTGCCCCAGTGGGGGGACGGGGGAACACCGGGGAGCTGTTTTTT. Protein product: CSAPVGGRGNTGELFF.

There are a few counts of this clonotype. The chain carries TRBV7-9 and TRBJ2-5; no firm D call. Germline V gene sequence: CDR1 SEHNR, CDR2 FQNEAQ (reference sequence). The CDR3 is made up of 13 amino acids. Trimming took 3 bases from V and 9 from J, leaving 14 bases between them. Here the CDR3 reads CASSFGSLEAQYF. The CDR3, as DNA: TGTGCCAGCAGCTTCGGCAGCCTCGAGGCCCAGTACTTC.

This clonotype was detected only a few times. This chain uses TRBV7-8 with TRBJ2-1; TRBD2 agrees at 7 bases. This CDR3 comprises 16 residues. Germline V gene sequence: CDR1 SGHVS, CDR2 FQNEAQ. With 5 bases clipped from V and 5 bases from J, the junction kept 12 bases outside the gene matches. CDR3 nucleotides: TGTGCCAGCAGCCAAGGGGACTACGGGACCAACAATGAGCAGTTCTTC. It encodes CASSQGDYGTNNEQFF.

This clonotype was seen a handful of times. The chain uses TRBV7-9 and TRBJ1-2, with 7 bases matching TRBD1. The V segment lost 7 bases and the J segment 4 bases; nucleotides outside the gene matches: 9. The CDR3 sequence is 14 residues long. Germline lookup yields CDR1 SEHNR and CDR2 FQNEAQ (reference sequence). CDR3 in amino acids: CASISTGQSYGYTF. The CDR3 region has the DNA TGTGCCAGCATCTCAACGGGACAGTCCTATGGCTACACCTTC.

This clonotype was seen a handful of times. The rearrangement uses TRBV5-4 and TRBJ1-2, with D possibly matching TRBD1 (5 bases). Germline loops: CDR1 SGHNT, CDR2 YYREEE (reference sequence). V was shortened by 4 bases and J by 4 bases, with 14 bases between the two germline ends. The CDR3 is made up of 14 amino acids. CDR3 DNA: TGTGCCAGCAGCCGAGGGGAGTTTGGCTATGGCTACACCTTC. It translates to CASSRGEFGYGYTF.